Listed here are 29 T cell receptor beta chains from one sample, sequenced in a study of regulatory T cells in long-lasting Graves disease. Time point described: persistent/refractory GD, antithyroid drugs over 5 years with positive TRAb. TCR sequences were obtained from RNA taken from PBMCs. Construction of the TCR beta libraries employed iRepertoire HTBI primers in conjunction with Arm-PCR of CDR3 regions. TCRdb independently ran MiXCR on the multiplex PCR reads; one entry per CDR3 protein. Here the sample spans more than 650,000 distinct CDR3 sequences, approximately 29% being singletons. The source material was peripheral blood mononuclear cells (PBMCs), sampled when the disease was refractory, from a patient treated with antithyroid drugs. These receptors originate from a female donor with Graves disease.

The sample holds a few counts of this clonotype. The genes are TRBV4-1 and TRBJ2-7; D gene uncertain. From germline, CDR1 is MGHRA and CDR2 YSYEKL. Trimming removed 3 bases at V and 5 bases at J, with 8 bases between. This CDR3 is 12 amino acids long. The CDR3 reads CASSHVRDEQYF. In nucleotides, the CDR3 is TGCGCCAGCAGCCATGTTAGAGACGAGCAGTACTTC.

Ten or more counts support this clonotype. The CDR3 loop is CASRDRGYQPQHF. The CDR3 nucleotides are TGTGCCAGCAGGGACAGGGGGTATCAGCCCCAGCATTTT. This sequence joins TRBV2 and TRBJ1-5, with 10 bases lining up with TRBD1. V trimming: 6 bases; J trimming: 5 bases; junction bases outside the gene matches: 1. The CDR3 extends over 13 amino acids. Germline loops: CDR1 SNHLY, CDR2 FYNNEI.

In its sample, this clonotype was seen a few times. The chain employs TRBV20-1 and TRBJ1-1; 8 nucleotides agree with TRBD1. Trimming removed 1 base from V and 0 bases from J; junction bases left unmatched: 10. CDR1 DFQATT and CDR2 SNEGSKA come from the germline V gene (reference sequence). The CDR3 has 17 amino acids. The CDR3 spells CSARVFGEGQVNTEAFF. CDR3 in DNA: TGCAGTGCTAGAGTTTTTGGGGAGGGACAGGTGAACACTGAAGCTTTCTTT.

The J gene is TRBJ2-7, the V gene TRBV14, with D possibly called TRBD1 or TRBD2 (5 bases each). The CDR3 has 12 residues. Germline CDR1 SGHDN, CDR2 FVKESK. The V gene lost 1 base and the J gene lost 12 bases, with 13 bases spanning the gap. CDR3 sequence reads: CASSQVGRQTYF. Written as DNA, the CDR3 is TGTGCCAGCAGCCAAGTGGGACGCCAGACGTACTTC.

This clonotype came up a few times. The chain employs TRBV7-2 and TRBJ1-5; TRBD1 agrees at 7 bases. The CDR3 sequence is 17 residues long. Trimming cost V 1 base and J 0 bases; bases outside gene matches: 6. Germline CDR1 is SGHTA and CDR2 is FQGNSA. The CDR3 sequence: CASSLGLGQYSNQPQHF. CDR3 nucleotides: TGTGCCAGCAGCTTAGGCCTGGGACAGTATAGCAATCAGCCCCAGCATTTT.

The rearrangement joins TRBV12-3 or TRBV12-4 to TRBJ1-1; a possible D gene is TRBD1 (5 bases). V lost 5 bases, J lost 1 base, and 20 bases lay in between. The CDR3 has 17 residues. For the CDR3, the DNA is TGTGCCAGCAGTCATAAGGTACGCGGGGGGTCGAACACTGAAGCTTTCTTT. Protein product: CASSHKVRGGSNTEAFF.

This chain uses TRBV20-1 with TRBJ1-2, with D tentatively TRBD1 (5 bases). The CDR3 is 14 residues long. From germline, CDR1 is DFQATT and CDR2 SNEGSKA (reference sequence). V lost 3 bases to trimming and J lost 2 bases, with 13 bases between them. CDR3 in DNA: TGCAGTGCTAGGGAGCCGACAGTCAACTATGGCTACACCTTC. It yields the protein CSAREPTVNYGYTF.

This clonotype showed up just a few times. V gene TRBV19 combines with J gene TRBJ1-2; unclear D gene. CDR1 LNHDA and CDR2 SQIVND come from the germline V gene (reference sequence). V gave up 8 bases and J gave up 1 base, with 14 bases separating them. CDR3 length: 14 amino acids. In DNA form, the CDR3 reads TGTGCCAGTTCCGGAGGGCAGGATAACTATGGCTACACCTTC. It yields the protein CASSGGQDNYGYTF.

The chain links TRBV29-1 to TRBJ1-1; D not resolved. Trimming left V 2 bases short and J 0 bases short, with 7 bases between. This CDR3 is built from 13 residues. Germline CDR1 and CDR2: SQVTM and ANQGSEA. As DNA, the CDR3 is TGCAGCGTTGAACACTTCATGAACACTGAAGCTTTCTTT. This sequence encodes CSVEHFMNTEAFF. The entire variable domain, with the rest obtained from reference TRBV29-1 and TRBJ1-1, is as follows: SAVISQKPSRDICQRGTSLTIQCQVDSQVTMMFWYRQQPGQSLTLIATANQGSEATYESGFVIDKFPISRPNLTFSTLTVSNMSPEDSSIYLCSVEHFMNTEAFFGQGTRLTVV.

Comments on this clonotype: A much bigger clone sits one base away, suggesting this may be a read error. Since no conserved phenylalanine or tryptophan closes the CDR3, a read error is the likely cause. The chain links TRBV20-1 to TRBJ2-5, with D unclear. CDR1 is DFQATT and CDR2 is SNEGSKA in the germline V gene (reference sequence). The length of the CDR3 is 13 residues. Trimming shortened V by 5 bases and J by 5 bases, and 15 bases separated the two germline ends. This CDR3 is CSAGKTVGETQYS. The CDR3 DNA follows: TGCAGTGCTGGTAAAACCGTGGGTGAGACCCAGTACTCC.

This sequence joins TRBV19 and TRBJ1-1; D is perhaps TRBD1 (5 bases). Germline V gives CDR1 LNHDA, CDR2 SQIVND (reference sequence). CDR3 length: 15 amino acids. Trimming cost V 6 bases and J 2 bases, with 16 bases left between them. The CDR3 nucleotides are TGTGCCAGTAGCAAAGCCGGGGCGGCTAACACTGAAGCTTTCTTT. It encodes CASSKAGAANTEAFF.

The rearrangement links TRBV19 to TRBJ2-5, with D perhaps matching TRBD2 (6 bases). Trimming took 2 bases from V and 2 from J, leaving 9 bases between them. The length of the CDR3 is 14 residues. Germline lookup yields CDR1 LNHDA and CDR2 SQIVND (reference sequence). The CDR3, as DNA: TGTGCCAGTAGTATAATGGGACTTCAAGAGACCCAGTACTTC. The encoded protein is CASSIMGLQETQYF.

The rearrangement joins TRBV28 to TRBJ1-6; a weak D match, TRBD1 (5 bases). Germline V gives CDR1 MDHEN, CDR2 SYDVKM. The ends were cut back, 6 bases at V and 6 bases at J, with 15 bases in the middle. This CDR3 comprises 15 residues. CDR3 bases: TGTGCCAGCAGCCCTTCCGGGACGGTTAATTCACCCCTCCACTTT. As protein: CASSPSGTVNSPLHF.

V usage is TRBV12-3 or TRBV12-4 and J usage is TRBJ2-1; D is perhaps TRBD1 (6 bases). Deletions cut 5 bases from V and 8 bases from J, with 16 bases between. This CDR3 region has 14 residues. The CDR3 loop reads CASSGDNQWDEQFF. The CDR3 DNA reads as TGTGCCAGCAGTGGGGACAATCAATGGGATGAGCAGTTCTTC.

A few counts support this clonotype. V and J are TRBV19 and TRBJ1-5; 7 bases map to TRBD1. Germline V gene data show CDR1 as LNHDA and CDR2 as SQIVND (reference sequence). This CDR3 has 17 amino acids. The junction had 14 bases not matched to a gene; V was cut back by 7 bases and J by 2 bases. Here the CDR3 DNA reads TGTGCCAGTACCCCCTCCAGGGGGGGAATGGGCAATCAGCCCCAGCATTTT. Translation gives CASTPSRGGMGNQPQHF.

This clonotype has a count of ten or more. The genes are TRBV28 and TRBJ2-7, with 10 bases that match TRBD2. The CDR3 runs 14 residues. Germline CDR1 is MDHEN and CDR2 is SYDVKM. The V gene end was trimmed by 4 bases and the J gene end by 3 bases; junction bases not matched to a gene: 3. This chain's CDR3 is CASSWEREGYEQYF. For the CDR3, the DNA is TGTGCCAGCAGTTGGGAGCGGGAGGGCTACGAGCAGTACTTC.

CDR3 region: CASKSAPASYEQYF. CDR3 sequence (DNA): TGTGCCAGTAAGTCCGCTCCGGCCTCCTACGAGCAGTACTTC. The chain carries TRBV19 and TRBJ2-7; D call uncertain. The CDR3 runs 14 residues. V was shortened by 7 bases and J by 0 bases, with 13 bases between the two germline ends. Looked up from germline, CDR1 is LNHDA and CDR2 is SQIVND (reference sequence).

The CDR3 sequence is CSVERAGETQYF. CDR3 sequence (DNA): TGCAGCGTTGAACGGGCAGGAGAGACCCAGTACTTC. The genes are TRBV29-1 and TRBJ2-5; D remains ambiguous. This CDR3 has 12 residues. Germline CDR1 SQVTM, CDR2 ANQGSEA. Trimming left V 2 bases short and J 4 bases short, with 8 bases between.

This clonotype was counted only a few times. The genes are TRBV9 and TRBJ2-7, with D perhaps assigned TRBD1 or TRBD2 (5 bases each). The CDR3 is 14 amino acids. The ends were cut back, 3 bases at V and 5 bases at J, with 15 bases in the middle. Germline lookup yields CDR1 SGDLS and CDR2 YYNGEE. The CDR3 is CASSGREPPNEQYF. The CDR3 region has the DNA TGTGCCAGCAGCGGCAGGGAGCCCCCAAACGAGCAGTACTTC. Based on the CDR3 plus reference TRBV9 and TRBJ2-7, the full variable domain is DSGVTQTPKHLITATGQRVTLRCSPRSGDLSVYWYQQSLDQGLQFLIQYYNGEERAKGNILERFSAQQFPDLHSELNLSSLELGDSALYFCASSGREPPNEQYFGPGTRLTVT.

The chain carries TRBV20-1 and TRBJ2-7; 10 bases are shared with TRBD2. Germline CDR1 and CDR2: DFQATT and SNEGSKA (reference sequence). The CDR3 runs 17 residues. V lost 3 bases and J lost 6; bases outside the gene matches: 17. CDR3 sequence (DNA): TGCAGTGCTAGTGCGTTCCGGGCTAGCGGGAGCAAGCCCGAGCAGTACTTC. Translating it yields CSASAFRASGSKPEQYF.

The rearrangement uses TRBV11-2 and TRBJ2-7, with 13 bases identical to TRBD2. This CDR3 has 18 residues. From germline, CDR1 is SGHAT and CDR2 FQNNGV. V dropped 5 bases and J dropped 3; count of bases not matched to a gene: 13. The CDR3 spells CASSPRTSGSLDFYEQYF. CDR3 DNA: TGTGCCAGCAGCCCCAGGACTAGCGGGAGTTTAGATTTCTACGAGCAGTACTTC.

The chain recombines TRBV7-3 with TRBJ1-2; D may be TRBD1 (6 bases). Germline-derived CDR1 and CDR2 are SGHTA and FQGTGA. The CDR3 extends over 16 amino acids. The germline V and J ends were trimmed by 5 bases and 4 bases, with 20 bases remaining between them. This chain's CDR3 is CASSQVSSGAAYGYTF. The CDR3 coding sequence is TGTGCCAGCAGCCAAGTCTCCTCAGGGGCCGCCTATGGCTACACCTTC. Filled out from reference TRBV7-3 and TRBJ1-2, the complete variable domain reads GAGVSQTPSNKVTEKGKYVELRCDPISGHTALYWYRQSLGQGPEFLIYFQGTGAADDSGLPNDRFFAVRPEGSVSTLKIQRTERGDSAVYLCASSQVSSGAAYGYTFGSGTRLTVV.

This chain joins TRBV7-9 and TRBJ1-6, with TRBD1 identical over 7 bases. V was pared by 0 bases and J by 12 bases, with 2 bases of the junction left unmatched. The germline V gene encodes CDR1 SEHNR and CDR2 FQNEAQ (reference sequence). The CDR3 covers 13 residues. CDR3 in DNA: TGTGCCAGCAGCTTAGCACAGGGGCTACCCCTCCACTTT. It specifies CASSLAQGLPLHF.

The chain uses TRBV2 and TRBJ2-7; 12 nucleotides agree with TRBD2. The CDR3 is 15 residues long. Germline V CDR1 and CDR2: SNHLY, FYNNEI. Trimming at V came to 1 base and at J to 8 bases, leaving 6 bases not matched to a gene. The CDR3 bases are TGTGCCAGCAGTGAAGTCCTAGCGGGAGGGCCCCAGCAGTACTTC. It specifies CASSEVLAGGPQQYF.

The chain combines TRBV29-1 with TRBJ2-7; TRBD2 agrees at 11 bases. J was trimmed by 2 bases and V by 6 bases; bases with no gene match: 0. Per the germline V gene, CDR1 is SQVTM and CDR2 is ANQGSEA. This CDR3 has 12 residues. The CDR3 is CSVTSGTYEQYF. The CDR3 nucleotides read TGCAGCGTGACTAGCGGGACCTACGAGCAGTACTTC.

This clonotype came up many times. This rearrangement joins TRBV2 to TRBJ1-1, with 9 bases that match TRBD1. J lost 3 bases, V lost 5 bases, and 1 base had no gene match. This CDR3 is 13 amino acids long. Germline lookup yields CDR1 SNHLY and CDR2 FYNNEI. CDR3 sequence reads: CASSRDRDTEAFF. CDR3 nucleotides: TGTGCCAGCAGTCGGGACAGGGACACTGAAGCTTTCTTT.

This chain joins TRBV27 and TRBJ2-7; 9 nucleotides align to TRBD1. Germline V CDR1 and CDR2: MNHEY, SMNVEV (reference sequence). CDR3 size: 15 residues. V was pared by 6 bases and J by 1 base, with 7 bases of the junction left unmatched. The DNA of the CDR3 is TGTGCCAGCAGACAGGGGGCCCATTCTTCCTACGAGCAGTACTTC. This gives the protein CASRQGAHSSYEQYF.

V gene TRBV20-1 combines with J gene TRBJ1-5; a possible D gene is TRBD1 (6 bases). The germline CDR1 and CDR2 sequences are DFQATT and SNEGSKA (reference sequence). Trimming stripped 5 bases from V and 4 bases from J, with 12 bases between. The CDR3 is 13 amino acids. The CDR3 spells CSASQGDNQPQHF. As DNA, the CDR3 is TGCAGTGCTTCACAGGGCGATAATCAGCCCCAGCATTTT.

This clonotype was counted many times. This chain connects TRBV12-3 or TRBV12-4 to TRBJ1-1; D is unclear. The CDR3 sequence is 11 residues long. V was clipped by 6 bases and J by 7 bases, with 9 bases between them. The CDR3 coding sequence is TGTGCCAGCAGGTGGGGAAATGAAGCTTTCTTT. It encodes CASRWGNEAFF.